The 7 T cell receptor beta chains listed next were all sequenced from one sample in a study of T cell responses to AZD1222 COVID-19 vaccine. TCRdb keeps only in-frame clones here, not all; method: immunoSEQ multiplex PCR. The sample has about 81,000 clones, about 90% seen once. The sample was peripheral blood, taken on day 0 of AZD1222 vaccination. These TCRs come from an adult in good health.

The chain uses TRBV2 and TRBJ2-5; D may be TRBD2 (6 bases). The CDR3 is 14 amino acids. V lost 5 bases and J lost 5, with 15 bases in between. Germline loops: CDR1 SNHLY, CDR2 FYNNEI. The DNA for the CDR3 is TGTGCCAGCAGTCCCGTGCGGGGTGCGGAGACCCAGTACTTC. This translates into CASSPVRGAETQYF.

The chain couples TRBV9 to TRBJ1-4; D gene unclear. The CDR3 has 15 residues. From germline, CDR1 is SGDLS and CDR2 YYNGEE. Trimming pared 4 bases from V and 8 bases from J, leaving 18 bases between. The CDR3 loop reads CASSSNPTGGEKLFF. CDR3 nucleotides: TGTGCCAGCAGCTCAAACCCGACGGGAGGGGAAAAACTGTTTTTT.

The genes are TRBV3-1 (or the pseudogene TRBV3-2) and TRBJ2-1, with TRBD2 identical over 7 bases. Looked up from germline, CDR1 is LGHDT and CDR2 is YNNKEL (reference sequence). The trim removed 2 bases at V and 6 bases at J, leaving 10 bases unmatched. This CDR3 contains 16 residues. CDR3 protein: CASSQLGGRAFNEQFF. CDR3 DNA: TGTGCCAGCAGCCAACTTGGTGGGAGGGCGTTCAATGAGCAGTTCTTC.

The DNA of the CDR3 is TGTGCCATCAGTGAGTCGGAGGGGCGGGATGAGCAGTTCTTC. The encoded protein is CAISESEGRDEQFF. The J gene is TRBJ2-1, the V gene TRBV10-3; D is perhaps TRBD2 (6 bases). V shed 0 bases and J shed 8 bases, with 11 bases lying between them. Per the germline V gene, CDR1 is ENHRY and CDR2 is SYGVKD. CDR3 length equals 14 residues.

The chain combines TRBV7-8 with TRBJ2-1; D remains ambiguous. Germline V gene data show CDR1 as SGHVS and CDR2 as FQNEAQ. The V end lost 6 bases, the J end lost 6 bases, and 18 bases lay between the germline ends. The CDR3 length is 15 residues. The CDR3 DNA is TGTGCCAGCAGACTCGAGTGGGGTACCCGCAATGAGCAGTTCTTC. Protein product: CASRLEWGTRNEQFF.

V usage is TRBV5-1 and J usage is TRBJ1-1, with TRBD1 matching 8 bases. Germline CDR1 is SGHRS and CDR2 is YFSETQ. Germline trimming cut 4 bases from V and 0 bases from J; bases unmatched to any gene: 14. The CDR3 is 18 amino acids. CDR3 in DNA: TGCGCCAGCAGCAATCAAGGACAGGGCCTCCAAATGAACACTGAAGCTTTCTTT. Translation: CASSNQGQGLQMNTEAFF.

The chain is built from TRBV5-1 and TRBJ2-2; no clear D. Germline V gene lookup returns CDR1 SGHRS and CDR2 YFSETQ. V dropped 0 bases and J dropped 6 bases, with 6 bases sitting between them. This CDR3 region has 13 residues. CDR3 region: CASSLGPPGELFF. The CDR3 bases are TGCGCCAGCAGCTTGGGCCCCCCCGGGGAGCTGTTTTTT.